The rows below give T cell receptor beta chains drawn from one sample of a study of shared clonotypes between healthy human individuals. Profiled with immunoSEQ multiplex PCR; TCRdb holds only in-frame clones, not every one. The sample records some 2.3 million clones, approximately 93% being singletons. Specimen: naive CD4+ T cells from PBMCs. The receptors were sampled from a man younger than 35 in good health. Some clones in this sample may be carry-over from other donors' samples. Each CDR3 is given with its conserved first and last residue. D genes are given only for firm matches. The size field is filled for only some rows; it gives once, few, many or a size class.

d_call j_call v_call clone_size cdr3_aa cdr3_nt
TRBD1 TRBJ1-1 TRBV5-1 - CASSLSGGPNTEAFF TGCGCCAGCAGCTTGTCAGGGGGACCCAACACTGAAGCTTTCTTT
- TRBJ2-7 TRBV20-1 few CSAREDEQYF TGCAGTGCTAGAGAGGACGAGCAGTACTTC
- TRBJ2-5 TRBV7-2 - CASSPLKSGQETQYF TGTGCCAGCAGCCCCTTAAAATCGGGCCAAGAGACCCAGTACTTC
TRBD2 TRBJ2-3 TRBV4-1 - CASSQEYGLAGTDTQYF TGCGCCAGCAGCCAAGAGTATGGACTAGCCGGCACAGATACGCAGTATTTT
- TRBJ2-5 TRBV19 - CASSPPEGRETQYF TGTGCCAGTAGTCCCCCGGAGGGAAGGGAGACCCAGTACTTC
- TRBJ1-1 TRBV7-2 - CASSLSVGDTEAFF TGTGCCAGCAGCTTATCCGTGGGGGACACTGAAGCTTTCTTT
TRBD2 TRBJ2-3 TRBV9 - CASSVWGLDTDTQYF TGTGCCAGCAGCGTATGGGGACTAGATACGGATACGCAGTATTTT
TRBD2 TRBJ2-1 TRBV28 - CASSLPLAGLNEQFF TGTGCCAGCAGTTTACCACTAGCGGGCCTCAATGAGCAGTTCTTC
- TRBJ2-7 TRBV11-2 - CASSPVNTYEQYF TGTGCCAGCAGCCCCGTCAATACCTACGAGCAGTACTTC
- TRBJ1-5 TRBV28 - CASEGTGGANQPQHF TGTGCCTCCGAGGGGACGGGGGGAGCCAATCAGCCCCAGCATTTT
- TRBJ2-4 TRBV19 - CASTGEAKNIQYF TGTGCCAGTACAGGGGAAGCCAAAAACATTCAGTACTTC
TRBD1 TRBJ2-5 TRBV27 - CASSPHFDAGGQETQYF TGTGCCAGCAGTCCACATTTCGACGCAGGGGGCCAAGAGACCCAGTACTTC
- TRBJ1-3 TRBV6-1 - CASSDSGPLGNTIYF TGTGCCAGCAGTGATTCGGGGCCTCTTGGAAACACCATATATTTT
TRBD2 TRBJ2-7 TRBV19 once CASSRLAEITYEQYF TGTGCCAGTAGTCGACTAGCGGAGATCACCTACGAGCAGTACTTC
- TRBJ1-1 TRBV28 - CASSPIPGTRFNTEAFF TGTGCCAGCAGTCCAATACCCGGGACACGATTTAACACTGAAGCTTTCTTT
- TRBJ2-1 TRBV5-4 - CASSPSGTHRSEQFF TGTGCCAGCAGCCCTTCCGGGACTCACAGAAGTGAGCAGTTCTTC
TRBD2 TRBJ2-5 TRBV11-2 - CASSPPAGVEETQYF TGTGCCAGCAGCCCGCCAGCGGGAGTAGAAGAGACCCAGTACTTC
TRBD2 TRBJ2-5 TRBV7-9 - CASSLVASGRAVLDF TGTGCCAGCAGCTTAGTCGCTAGCGGGAGGGCCGTCCTCGACTTC
- TRBJ1-2 TRBV7-2 - CASSSRGYGYTF TGTGCCAGCAGCTCCAGGGGTTACGGCTACACCTTC
- TRBJ1-1 TRBV5-6 - CASSLGRRDTEAFF TGTGCCAGCAGCTTGGGGAGACGCGATACTGAAGCTTTCTTT
- TRBJ2-1 TRBV14 - CASSQSLVNEQFF TGTGCCAGCAGCCAAAGTCTGGTTAATGAGCAGTTCTTC
- TRBJ1-1 TRBV9 - CASSAFGPTVNTEAFF TGTGCCAGCAGCGCCTTCGGGCCGACAGTGAACACTGAAGCTTTCTTT
TRBD1 TRBJ2-1 TRBV11-2 - CASSSPGGYGSYNEQFF TGTGCCAGCAGCTCCCCAGGGGGCTATGGCTCCTACAATGAGCAGTTCTTC
- TRBJ2-1 TRBV11-2 - CASSLTWTGEQFF TGTGCCAGCAGCTTAACCTGGACTGGGGAGCAGTTCTTC
TRBD1 TRBJ1-5 TRBV10-3 - CAISQGAGNQPQHF TGTGCCATCAGTCAGGGGGCGGGCAATCAGCCCCAGCATTTT
- TRBJ2-3 TRBV6-5 - CASSYARRGEVTQYF TGTGCCAGCAGTTACGCCCGCAGGGGGGAGGTCACGCAGTATTTT
- TRBJ1-4 TRBV4-1 - CASSPGIATNEKLFF TGCGCCAGCAGCCCGGGAATTGCAACTAATGAAAAACTGTTTTTT
- TRBJ2-7 TRBV19 - CASRDRAYEQYF TGTGCCAGTCGGGACCGTGCGTACGAGCAGTACTTC
- TRBJ2-1 TRBV5-1 - CASSVSNEQFF TGCGCCAGCAGCGTATCGAATGAGCAGTTCTTC
- TRBJ2-7 TRBV21-1 - CASSKAPDSAYEQYF TGTGCCAGCAGCAAAGCCCCGGACAGTGCCTACGAGCAGTACTTC
- TRBJ2-1 TRBV9 - CASSGQVFNEQFF TGTGCCAGCAGCGGGCAGGTATTCAATGAGCAGTTCTTC
- TRBJ2-4 TRBV19 - CASSMIPETLAKNIQYF TGTGCCAGTAGTATGATTCCAGAGACGTTAGCCAAAAACATTCAGTACTTC
TRBD1 TRBJ1-4 TRBV7-2 - CASSRLGRGQDEKLFF TGTGCCAGCAGCCGATTGGGGAGGGGGCAGGATGAAAAACTGTTTTTT
TRBD1 TRBJ1-5 TRBV19 - CASNRDRLNQPQHF TGTGCCAGTAACCGGGACAGGCTCAATCAGCCCCAGCATTTT
- TRBJ2-2 TRBV2 - CASSEVRATGELFF TGTGCCAGCAGTGAAGTGAGAGCGACCGGGGAGCTGTTTTTT
- TRBJ1-4 TRBV27 - CASSLGFGKLFF TGTGCCAGCAGCTTGGGGTTTGGCAAACTGTTTTTT
TRBD2 TRBJ2-5 TRBV30 - CAWRAGTSGQETQYF TGTGCCTGGAGAGCCGGGACTAGCGGCCAAGAGACCCAGTACTTC
TRBD1 TRBJ1-1 TRBV27 - CASRRPTGTGFTEAFF TGTGCCAGCAGACGACCCACCGGGACAGGGTTCACTGAAGCTTTCTTT
TRBD2 TRBJ2-1 TRBV30 - CAWTYRGGRSDNEQFF TGTGCCTGGACCTACCGAGGCGGGAGATCCGACAATGAGCAGTTCTTC
TRBD1 TRBJ1-1 TRBV7-2 - CASSIGQGNTEAFF TGTGCCAGCAGCATCGGACAGGGGAACACTGAAGCTTTCTTT
TRBD1 TRBJ2-2 TRBV18 - CASCSGQETGELFF TGTGCCAGCTGCTCGGGACAGGAGACCGGGGAGCTGTTTTTT
TRBD1 TRBJ1-5 TRBV10-3 - CATSGGYNQPQHF TGTGCCACCTCAGGGGGGTACAATCAGCCCCAGCATTTT
- TRBJ1-2 TRBV5-6 once CASTRDIYGYTF TGTGCCAGCACCCGGGACATCTATGGCTACACCTTC
- TRBJ2-1 TRBV2 - CASSDSGPEQFF TGTGCCAGCAGTGATTCGGGGCCTGAGCAGTTCTTC
- TRBJ2-3 TRBV7-3 - CASSRGQGTDTQYF TGTGCCAGCAGCCGTGGACAAGGCACAGATACGCAGTATTTT
- TRBJ1-3 TRBV2 - CASIGGSSTWGFSGNTIYF TGTGCCAGCATTGGGGGGTCTTCTACCTGGGGCTTCTCTGGAAACACCATATATTTT
- TRBJ2-7 TRBV21-1 - CARAVGGHGGEQYF TGTGCCAGGGCCGTCGGGGGCCACGGAGGCGAGCAGTACTTC
TRBD1 TRBJ1-2 TRBV5-1 - CASSHDRGIYGYTF TGCGCCAGCAGCCATGACAGGGGGATCTATGGCTACACCTTC
- TRBJ1-2 TRBV6-5 - CASSPREDYGYTF TGTGCCAGCAGTCCGAGGGAGGACTATGGCTACACCTTC
TRBD2 TRBJ2-7 TRBV10-3 - CAIRGRTSGNVSYEQYF TGTGCCATCAGGGGCCGGACTAGCGGGAACGTCTCCTACGAGCAGTACTTC
- TRBJ1-2 TRBV18 - CASSPGLSAGYTF TGTGCCAGCTCACCGGGGCTCTCCGCTGGCTACACCTTC
- TRBJ2-3 TRBV19 - CATANFYSTDTQYF TGTGCCACCGCAAACTTCTATAGCACAGATACGCAGTATTTT
- TRBJ2-5 TRBV29-1 - CSALIGTNQETQYF TGCAGCGCTTTAATTGGGACAAACCAAGAGACCCAGTACTTC
- TRBJ2-7 TRBV10-3 - CATGASYEQYF TGTGCCACCGGGGCGTCCTACGAGCAGTACTTC
TRBD2 TRBJ2-1 TRBV4-2 - CASSRGTSGRHYNEQFF TGTGCCAGCAGCCGTGGGACTAGCGGGAGGCACTACAATGAGCAGTTCTTC
- TRBJ2-7 TRBV15 - CATSTGSSYEQYF TGTGCCACCAGCACGGGAAGCTCCTACGAGCAGTACTTC
- TRBJ1-2 TRBV6-1 - CASSEGFPRDINYGYTF TGTGCCAGCAGTGAAGGGTTCCCCCGGGACATCAACTATGGCTACACCTTC
- TRBJ1-4 TRBV7-2 - CASSLVIGLSNEKLFF TGTGCCAGCAGCTTAGTAATCGGGCTTTCTAATGAAAAACTGTTTTTT